Listed below are T cell receptor beta chains from one sample, sequenced in a study of blood T cell repertoires in COVID-19. The repertoire was sequenced with immunoSEQ multiplex PCR; TCRdb's copy has only in-frame clones and lacks some. Seen here are about 56,000 clones, approximately 88% observed once, and the top ten hold around 20%. The material sequenced was peripheral blood. The receptors here all came from a human donor in a cohort sampled during active COVID-19. Both conserved end residues are part of each CDR3. The D gene is left open where the match is weak. Only some rows state a clone size, as once, few, many or a class for expanded clones.

TRBV2	.	TRBJ2-6	.	TGTGCCAGCAAAATCAACTCTGGGGCCAACGTCCTGACTTTC	CASKINSGANVLTF
TRBV11-2	TRBD2	TRBJ2-1	.	TGTGCCAGCAGCCCTCTTACCCAGCTAGCGGGGAATGAGCAGTTCTTC	CASSPLTQLAGNEQFF
TRBV18	TRBD2	TRBJ2-7	.	TGTGCCAGCTCACCACTAGCGGGGGGCAGCTACGAGCAGTACTTC	CASSPLAGGSYEQYF
TRBV11-3	TRBD1	TRBJ1-2	.	TGTGCCAGTAGCCCTGAGGACAGGGTTAACTATGGCTACACCTTC	CASSPEDRVNYGYTF
TRBV4-1	TRBD1	TRBJ1-2	.	TGCGCCAGCAGCCGAGGGAACAGGGGGTCAGGCTACACCTTC	CASSRGNRGSGYTF
TRBV3-1/TRBV3-2	TRBD1	TRBJ1-2	.	TGTGCCAGCAGCAACTCCAGGGGGTTATATGGCTACACCTTC	CASSNSRGLYGYTF
TRBV27	TRBD1	TRBJ1-1	.	TGTGCCAGCAGTCTAGACTCAGGGGGAACTGAAGCTTTCTTT	CASSLDSGGTEAFF
TRBV6-2/TRBV6-3	.	TRBJ1-4	.	TGTGCCAGCAGTTACGAGGAGGGAAGACGGGGTGAAAAACTGTTTTTT	CASSYEEGRRGEKLFF
TRBV9	TRBD2	TRBJ2-1	.	TGTGCCAGCAGCGTAGCAAGCGGGGCCCACAATGAGCAGTTCTTC	CASSVASGAHNEQFF
TRBV5-5	.	TRBJ2-5	.	TGTGCCAGCAGCTTGGGAGGTGGAGAGACCCAGTACTTC	CASSLGGGETQYF
TRBV7-2	.	TRBJ1-5	.	TGTGCCAGCAGCTTAGGGGCTAGCAATCAGCCCCAGCATTTT	CASSLGASNQPQHF
TRBV6-5	.	TRBJ1-2	.	TGTGCCAGCAGTTACCAGGGTTTGAGGGGCTACACCTTC	CASSYQGLRGYTF
TRBV19	.	TRBJ1-5	.	TGTGCCAGTAGTATAGTGACAGAAAGGGGTCAGCCCCAGCATTTT	CASSIVTERGQPQHF
TRBV6-2/TRBV6-3	TRBD1	TRBJ1-5	.	TGTGCCAGCAGTTGGACCCCGGGACAGGGGCGAACGTGGCGGCCCCAGCATTTT	CASSWTPGQGRTWRPQHF
TRBV25-1	.	TRBJ1-5	.	TGTGCCAGCAGTGAACCGGGACCAGGGGTGGATCAGCCCCAGCATTTT	CASSEPGPGVDQPQHF
TRBV9	.	TRBJ2-5	once	TGTGCCAGCAGCCGAACAGACAGGCGCGGGACCCAGTACTTC	CASSRTDRRGTQYF
TRBV7-2	TRBD2	TRBJ2-1	.	TGTGCCAGCAGCTTGACTAGCGATTACTCCTACAATGAGCAGTTCTTC	CASSLTSDYSYNEQFF
TRBV29-1	.	TRBJ2-5	.	TGCAGCGTTGAAGATAATAGGGGACAAACAGAGACCCAGTACTTC	CSVEDNRGQTETQYF
TRBV7-9	TRBD2	TRBJ2-3	few	TGTGCCAGCAGCTTAACTAGCGGCGCAGATACGCAGTATTTT	CASSLTSGADTQYF
TRBV3-1/TRBV3-2	TRBD1	TRBJ1-4	.	TGTGCCAGCAGCCAAGTGGGACAGTTACTTAATGAAAAACTGTTTTTT	CASSQVGQLLNEKLFF
TRBV27	TRBD2	TRBJ2-1	.	TGTGCCAGCAGTCCGGGACTAGCGGGGGCGAGTGAGCAGTTCTTC	CASSPGLAGASEQFF
TRBV11-3	.	TRBJ2-2	.	TGTGCCAGCAGCTCGGGATCATCCGGGGAGCTGTTTTTT	CASSSGSSGELFF
TRBV7-9	TRBD1	TRBJ2-5	.	TGTGCCAGCAGCTTAAACAGGGGGGAGACCCAGTACTTC	CASSLNRGETQYF
TRBV19	.	TRBJ1-2	.	TGTGCCAGTAAATCCGCGGGGTTCAACTATGGCTACACCTTC	CASKSAGFNYGYTF
TRBV19	TRBD1	TRBJ1-1	.	TGTGCCAGTACCCCCCCACGGACAGGGGGGAGGACTGAAGCTTTCTTT	CASTPPRTGGRTEAFF
TRBV11-2	TRBD2	TRBJ2-1	.	TGTGCCAGCAGCGCCTTAACTAGCGGGGGACCCAGCTCCTACAATGAGCAGTTCTTC	CASSALTSGGPSSYNEQFF
TRBV19	TRBD2	TRBJ2-3	.	TGTGCCAGTAGTAGGCGACTAGCGGGGGGCCCCACAGATACGCAGTATTTT	CASSRRLAGGPTDTQYF
TRBV27	.	TRBJ1-3	.	TGTGCCAGCAGCCAACAGGGCAGAAACACCATATATTTT	CASSQQGRNTIYF
TRBV6-2/TRBV6-3	TRBD2	TRBJ2-5	.	TGTGCCAGCAGTTATCCCCTAGCGGGGAAAGAGACCCAGTACTTC	CASSYPLAGKETQYF
TRBV9	.	TRBJ1-2	.	TGTGCCAGCAGCGAGACACACGGGGTTAACTATGGCTACACCTTC	CASSETHGVNYGYTF
TRBV5-8	TRBD1	TRBJ2-7	.	TGTGCCAGCAGCTTGCGACAGGGATACGAGCAGTACTTC	CASSLRQGYEQYF
TRBV7-2	TRBD1	TRBJ1-5	.	TGTGCCAGCAGCCCAGGGGGAGTCAATCAGCCCCAGCATTTT	CASSPGGVNQPQHF
TRBV3-1/TRBV3-2	TRBD1	TRBJ1-1	.	TGTGCCAGCAGCCATCGACAGGGAGAGAACACTGAAGCTTTCTTT	CASSHRQGENTEAFF
TRBV2	.	TRBJ2-5	.	TGTGCCAGCAGCCGGGACTCCGCACGGGCGAGAGAGACCCAGTACTTC	CASSRDSARARETQYF
TRBV6-5	TRBD1	TRBJ1-6	.	TGTGCCAGCAGTTACCAGACAGGGATGCTGGGGTCACCCCTCCACTTT	CASSYQTGMLGSPLHF
TRBV4-2	TRBD1	TRBJ2-7	.	TGTGCCAGCAGCCCCCGACTTCGGGACAGGGGTTCCTACGAGCAGTACTTC	CASSPRLRDRGSYEQYF
TRBV21-1	.	TRBJ1-1	.	TGTGCTCAGCAGCACGGCGGGGCACGGGAAGGCACTGAAGCTTTCTTT	CAQQHGGAREGTEAFF
TRBV7-9	TRBD1	TRBJ2-7	.	TGTGCCAGCAGCCCAACAGGGGGCAAACGGCCAAAGATCGTCGAGCAGTACTTC	CASSPTGGKRPKIVEQYF
TRBV12-3/TRBV12-4	.	TRBJ1-1	.	TGTGCCAGCAGTAGCGACAGGAACACTGAAGCTTTCTTT	CASSSDRNTEAFF
TRBV10-3	TRBD1	TRBJ2-7	.	TGTGCCATCACGTCCGGGACAGGGGGCTACGAGCAGTACTTC	CAITSGTGGYEQYF
TRBV5-6	.	TRBJ1-4	.	TGTGCCAGCAGCTTCGCGGGGTCAACGGGGGAAAAACTGTTTTTT	CASSFAGSTGEKLFF
TRBV6-5	TRBD2	TRBJ2-7	.	TGTGCCAGTGGGAGACGGGGGGGCTCCTACGAGCAGTACTTC	CASGRRGGSYEQYF
TRBV5-4	.	TRBJ2-3	.	TGTGCCAGCACTTCCCGCGGCGGGATTAAGGGAGATACGCAGTATTTT	CASTSRGGIKGDTQYF
TRBV27	.	TRBJ1-5	.	TGTGCCAGCAGTTTTGGAGGGAATCAGCCCCAGCATTTT	CASSFGGNQPQHF
TRBV6-2/TRBV6-3	.	TRBJ2-5	.	TGTGCCAGCAGCAGCGCGGAGAGGCTAGTTGGAGAGACCCAGTACTTC	CASSSAERLVGETQYF
TRBV6-5	.	TRBJ1-6	.	TGTGCCAGCAACGGCGGGGACCTCGATAATTCACCCCTCCACTTT	CASNGGDLDNSPLHF
TRBV2	TRBD1	TRBJ2-7	few	TGTGCCAGCATCCGAGGACAGGATTACTACGAGCAGTACTTC	CASIRGQDYYEQYF